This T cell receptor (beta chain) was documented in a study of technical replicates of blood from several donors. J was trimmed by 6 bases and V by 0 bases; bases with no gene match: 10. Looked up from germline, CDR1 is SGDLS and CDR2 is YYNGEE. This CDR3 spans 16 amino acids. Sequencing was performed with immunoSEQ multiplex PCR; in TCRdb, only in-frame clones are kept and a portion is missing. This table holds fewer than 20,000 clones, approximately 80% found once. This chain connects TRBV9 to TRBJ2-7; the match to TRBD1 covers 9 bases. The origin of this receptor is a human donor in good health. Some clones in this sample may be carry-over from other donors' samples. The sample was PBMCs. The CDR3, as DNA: TGTGCCAGCAGCGTAGTAGGGGGGGGACAGGGCTCCGAGCAGTACTTC. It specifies CASSVVGGGQGSEQYF.